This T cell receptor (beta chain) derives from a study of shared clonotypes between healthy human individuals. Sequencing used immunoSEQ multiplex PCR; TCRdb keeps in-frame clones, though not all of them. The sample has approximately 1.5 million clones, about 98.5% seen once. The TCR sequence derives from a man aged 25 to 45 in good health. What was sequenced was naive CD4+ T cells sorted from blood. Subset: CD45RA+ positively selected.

For the CDR3, the DNA is TGTGCCAGCAGCGGGCAGGGGGCGCTTAGAGGCTACACCTTC. This encodes CASSGQGALRGYTF. V usage is TRBV9 and J usage is TRBJ1-2; TRBD1 aligns across 8 bases. CDR3 length: 14 residues. Germline assignment: CDR1 SGDLS and CDR2 YYNGEE. The ends lost 3 bases at V and 8 bases at J; junction bases unmatched: 9. Full variable domain (missing parts from reference TRBV9 and TRBJ1-2): DSGVTQTPKHLITATGQRVTLRCSPRSGDLSVYWYQQSLDQGLQFLIQYYNGEERAKGNILERFSAQQFPDLHSELNLSSLELGDSALYFCASSGQGALRGYTFGSGTRLTVV.